The TCR beta chain described here comes from a study of T cell changes during pregnancy in multiple sclerosis. The germline V gene has CDR1 MDHEN and CDR2 SYDVKM. V shed 6 bases and J 1 base; nucleotides not matched to a gene: 7. The CDR3 runs 15 residues. Only in-frame clones appear in the TCRdb table, and some are missing; sequencing was by immunoSEQ multiplex PCR. The sample carries over 30,000 clones, approximately 90% recorded once. This sample comprised CD4+ T cells from peripheral blood mononuclear cells, obtained in the third trimester of pregnancy. The chain joins TRBV28 to TRBJ1-1, with 8 bases lining up with TRBD1. This receptor was taken from a female donor with multiple sclerosis, enrolled in a pregnancy study. The CDR3 sequence is CASRPRTGKNTEAFF. DNA of the CDR3: TGTGCCAGCAGACCTAGGACAGGGAAGAACACTGAAGCTTTCTTT.